This T cell receptor (beta chain) comes out of a study of CD8+ T cells in alopecia areata. Across the study: Treated patients were given 5 to 10 mg oral tofacitinib twice daily.

Overall study findings and caveats: Especially in alopecia totalis/universalis, lesional scalp showed greater clonality than normal scalp did.

RNA was isolated and reverse transcribed to cDNA, the sequencing template. Method: immunoSEQ multiplex PCR; TCRdb's copy keeps in-frame clones and lacks some. The sample comprises more than 90,000 clones, around two fifths of which are singletons, and approximately 3% rests with the top ten. The length of the CDR3 is 12 residues. Trimming pared 6 bases from V and 0 bases from J, leaving 9 bases between. Germline assignment: CDR1 SQVTM and CDR2 ANQGSEA. This clone was seen a handful of times. The antigen is not known. Other DNA variants within this sample encode the same CDR3. The specimen sequenced was CD4+ T cells sorted from blood. The rearrangement uses TRBV29-1 and TRBJ2-7; no clear D. This sequence was found in a human donor with alopecia areata. CDR3 amino acids: CSVGPSSYEQYF. CDR3 in DNA: TGCAGCGTAGGACCTAGCTCCTACGAGCAGTACTTC.